This T cell receptor beta chain was sequenced in a study of control samples from healthy donors and cancer patients. Assay used: immunoSEQ multiplex PCR; TCRdb lists only in-frame clones, some missing. The table records some 120,000 clones, roughly 90% of them present only once. Germline CDR1 and CDR2: SGHTA and FQGTGA. This CDR3 contains 13 residues. Trimming removed 5 bases at V and 7 bases at J, with 12 bases between. V is TRBV7-3 and J is TRBJ2-1; a weak D match, TRBD1 (6 bases). The sample was blood. This clonotype was sampled from a young man in good health. The CDR3 reads CASSGLGANEQFF. The CDR3 nucleotides are TGTGCCAGCAGCGGCCTGGGGGCGAATGAGCAGTTCTTC.